The 14 T cell receptor beta chains below come from one sample, sequenced in a study of blood T cells in healthy people across ages (dated by TCRdb to 2014 to 2015). The library came from 5' RACE. Sequencing was performed on an Illumina HiSeq 2500. The second PCR ran for about 6 to 12 cycles and used a J-beta primer mix along with a sample-barcoded 5' primer. TCRdb passed the public sequencing reads through fastp at Q25 and MiXCR, retaining productive beta sequences. A single entry per CDR3 protein holds the most common genes and DNA from its merged rows. The sample has around 790,000 distinct CDR3 sequences on record, 44% of them singletons. Roughly 18% of the sample is taken by the ten largest. Sample: blood. The receptor source for this set is a man in his sixties in good health.

There are many counts of this clonotype. This chain connects TRBV29-1 to TRBJ2-7; 9 bases are shared with TRBD1. Germline V gene lookup returns CDR1 SQVTM and CDR2 ANQGSEA. V shed 7 bases and J 4 bases; nucleotides not matched to a gene: 14. The CDR3 is 15 residues long. As DNA, the CDR3 is TGCAGCGCTAACCTTGAAGGACAGGGGTCGTACGAGCAGTACTTC. This codes for CSANLEGQGSYEQYF.

In regard to this clonotype: Since a much larger clone is just one base distant, this may be a read error. The chain links TRBV7-2 to TRBJ1-5, with D tentatively TRBD1 (5 bases). The CDR3 totals 15 residues. Germline CDR1 SGHTA, CDR2 FQGNSA. The V end lost 3 bases, the J end lost 4 bases, and 13 bases lay between the germline ends. The CDR3 is CTSSFFGAYNQPQHF. CDR3 DNA: TGTACCAGCAGCTTTTTCGGGGCTTATAATCAGCCCCAGCATTTT.

This clonotype turned up a few times. The V and J genes are TRBV12-3 or TRBV12-4 and TRBJ2-7; possible D gene TRBD1, 6 bases. The CDR3 has 13 amino acids. Trimming shortened V by 5 bases and J by 7 bases, and 15 bases separated the two germline ends. The CDR3 coding sequence is TGTGCCAGCAGTAAGAGACAGGCTGGGGAGCAGTACTTC. As protein: CASSKRQAGEQYF.

The J gene is TRBJ2-1, the V gene TRBV3-1; maybe TRBD2 (6 bases). CDR3 size: 14 residues. The germline CDR1 and CDR2 sequences are LGHDT and YNNKEL (reference sequence). Trimming cost V 4 bases and J 9 bases, with 16 bases left between them. For the CDR3, the DNA is TGTGCCAGCAGCCCTTTGGGGGGATCCGGTGAGCAGTTCTTC. Amino acid sequence: CASSPLGGSGEQFF.

The chain couples TRBV7-2 to TRBJ2-1, with TRBD2 identical over 13 bases. Germline loops: CDR1 SGHTA, CDR2 FQGNSA. The CDR3 sequence is 16 residues long. The V and J ends lost 5 bases and 9 bases, in that order; junction bases with no gene match: 10. DNA of the CDR3: TGTGCCAGCAGCAAGTCCGGGACTAGCGGGAAGCTTGAGCAGTTCTTC. Amino acids: CASSKSGTSGKLEQFF.

This clonotype was seen many times. The chain employs TRBV29-1 and TRBJ2-1, with D unclear. CDR3 length: 13 residues. Trimming pared 5 bases from V and 6 bases from J, leaving 14 bases between. Looked up from germline, CDR1 is SQVTM and CDR2 is ANQGSEA. The CDR3 loop is CSVFGSRSNEQFF. The CDR3 DNA reads TGCAGCGTTTTCGGGTCTCGGAGCAATGAGCAGTTCTTC.

The chain couples TRBV6-1 to TRBJ1-6, with 7 positions matching TRBD1. The CDR3 spans 15 residues. Unmatched junction bases numbered 11, after V lost 7 bases and J lost 8 bases. Germline lookup yields CDR1 MNHNS and CDR2 SASEGT. The CDR3 sequence is CASTPGQTGHSPLHF. The DNA for the CDR3 is TGTGCCAGCACCCCGGGACAGACGGGGCATTCACCCCTCCACTTT.

The V call is TRBV21-1, the J call TRBJ2-7; TRBD1, the D gene given by the table, was not confirmed from the DNA. TRBV21-1 is assigned pseudogene status. This CDR3 region has 14 residues. Written as DNA, the CDR3 is TGTGCCAGCACCTCCGGGACAGGGAGTCACGAGCAGTACTTC. Translation gives CASTSGTGSHEQYF.

The rearrangement uses TRBV20-1 and TRBJ2-3; D is uncertain. This CDR3 has 12 residues. Germline V CDR1 and CDR2: DFQATT, SNEGSKA (reference sequence). The germline V and J ends were trimmed by 6 bases and 3 bases, with 10 bases remaining between them. The CDR3 protein is CSAQPPTDTQYF. Written as DNA, the CDR3 is TGCAGTGCCCAACCCCCAACAGATACGCAGTATTTT.

The rearrangement uses TRBV5-1 and TRBJ1-6, with TRBD1 matching over 10 bases. Germline values: CDR1 SGHRS, CDR2 YFSETQ. V shed 3 bases and J 8 bases; nucleotides not matched to a gene: 5. The CDR3 extends over 15 amino acids. In nucleotides, the CDR3 is TGCGCCAGCAGCTCGACGACAGGGGGCGATTCACCCCTCCACTTT. Protein product: CASSSTTGGDSPLHF. The variable domain in full, with the rest retrieved from reference TRBV5-1 and TRBJ1-6, is KAGVTQTPRYLIKTRGQQVTLSCSPISGHRSVSWYQQTPGQGLQFLFEYFSETQRNKGNFPGRFSGRQFSNSRSEMNVSTLELGDSALYLCASSSTTGGDSPLHFGNGTRLTVT.

There are a few counts of this clonotype. CDR3 bases: TGTGCCAGCAGTTACTACAGGAGTGAAAAACTGTTTTTT. Its translation is CASSYYRSEKLFF. This chain links TRBV6-5 with TRBJ1-4; the D gene is possibly TRBD1 (5 bases). Trimming removed 1 base from V and 7 bases from J, with 7 bases in between. The CDR3 is 13 residues long. CDR1 is MNHEY, CDR2 SVGAGI, per germline.

This clonotype was counted at least ten times. The chain joins TRBV14 to TRBJ1-4; D may be TRBD1 (5 bases). This CDR3 contains 14 residues. V was cut by 4 bases and J by 8 bases, with 14 bases left in between. Looked up from germline, CDR1 is SGHDN and CDR2 is FVKESK. CDR3 residues: CASSLDGAGEKLFF. DNA for the CDR3: TGTGCCAGCAGCCTCGATGGGGCTGGGGAAAAACTGTTTTTT.

This clonotype was seen a handful of times. This sequence joins TRBV4-1 and TRBJ1-4; TRBD1 agrees at 8 bases. The CDR3 length is 16 residues. V was pared by 4 bases and J by 7 bases, with 11 bases of the junction left unmatched. Germline V gene data show CDR1 as MGHRA and CDR2 as YSYEKL. CDR3 amino acids: CASSPTGQGYSEKLFF. Written as DNA, the CDR3 is TGCGCCAGCAGCCCTACAGGACAGGGCTACAGTGAAAAACTGTTTTTT.

This clonotype was counted between two and nine times. The chain joins TRBV7-8 to TRBJ2-3; possible D gene TRBD2, 6 bases. The CDR3 is made up of 16 amino acids. The V end lost 5 bases, the J end lost 4 bases, and 19 bases lay between the germline ends. CDR1 is SGHVS, CDR2 FQNEAQ, per germline. Here the CDR3 reads CASSRATSKNADTQYF. The DNA for the CDR3 is TGTGCCAGCAGCCGCGCGACTAGTAAAAACGCAGATACGCAGTATTTT.